A single sample is the source of the 12 T cell receptor beta chains below, sequenced in a study of PD-L1 blockade in urothelial cancer (dated by TCRdb to about 2017). Library generation was performed with the immunoSEQ multiplex PCR assay. The table was pulled from immuneACCESS by TCRdb, which kept in-frame rearrangements only. Such tables lose some clones; where checked, under half of the loss comes from unresolved V genes, and the rest has no known cause. For this sample the table gives 95,000 or so clones, of which around 87% were detected only once. The ten top clones hold 2% to 2.5% of the sample. The sample's time point label is to be understood as: pretreatment peripheral blood. This specimen consisted of PBMCs, obtained around atezolizumab (anti-PD-L1) treatment. The receptors originated from a man in his 60s with urothelial cancer.

CDR3 sequence reads: CASSQQGGTGNTIYF. DNA for the CDR3: TGCGCCAGCAGCCAGCAAGGGGGAACTGGAAACACCATATATTTT. The rearrangement uses TRBV4-3 and TRBJ1-3, with D tentatively TRBD1 (6 bases). Germline V gives CDR1 LGHNA, CDR2 YSLEER. Trimming pared 3 bases from V and 2 bases from J, leaving 11 bases between. This CDR3 spans 15 amino acids.

The chain's CDR3 is CASSPRTNSYEQYF. The CDR3 nucleotides are TGTGCCAGCAGCCCCAGGACTAATTCCTACGAGCAGTACTTC. The chain combines TRBV13 with TRBJ2-7; TRBD2 is a possible D gene (6 bases). Trimming pared 5 bases from V and 1 base from J, leaving 12 bases between. Germline assignment: CDR1 PRHDT and CDR2 FYEKMQ (reference sequence). The CDR3 is made up of 14 amino acids.

The chain employs TRBV7-6 and TRBJ2-7, with D tentatively TRBD2 (6 bases). V lost 4 bases and J lost 0, with 7 bases in between. This CDR3 is built from 13 residues. The germline V gene encodes CDR1 SGHVS and CDR2 FNYEAQ. As DNA, the CDR3 is TGTGCCAGCAGCTACGGGAGCTCCTACGAGCAGTACTTC. Translating gives CASSYGSSYEQYF. The variable domain in full, completed from reference TRBV7-6 and TRBJ2-7, reads GAGVSQSPRYKVTKRGQDVALRCDPISGHVSLYWYRQALGQGPEFLTYFNYEAQQDKSGLPNDRFSAERPEGSISTLTIQRTEQRDSAMYRCASSYGSSYEQYFGPGTRLTVT.

This chain uses TRBV19 with TRBJ2-7; a weak D match, TRBD2 (7 bases). The germline V gene encodes CDR1 LNHDA and CDR2 SQIVND (reference sequence). The V end lost 5 bases, the J end lost 3 bases, and 14 bases lay between the germline ends. The CDR3 covers 14 residues. The CDR3 DNA reads as TGTGCCAGTAGTTTAGGGGGGGGGCACTACGAGCAGTACTTC. Encoded protein: CASSLGGGHYEQYF. The variable domain in full, completed from reference TRBV19 and TRBJ2-7, reads DGGITQSPKYLFRKEGQNVTLSCEQNLNHDAMYWYRQDPGQGLRLIYYSQIVNDFQKGDIAEGYSVSREKKESFPLTVTSAQKNPTAFYLCASSLGGGHYEQYFGPGTRLTVT.

This rearrangement joins TRBV6-1 to TRBJ2-3; maybe TRBD2 (6 bases). Germline V gene data show CDR1 as MNHNS and CDR2 as SASEGT. This CDR3 has 14 residues. V was trimmed by 1 base and J by 3 bases, leaving 8 bases between them. CDR3 sequence reads: CASSEGAGTDTQYF. The CDR3 region has the DNA TGTGCCAGCAGTGAAGGCGCGGGGACAGATACGCAGTATTTT.

The chain carries TRBV7-9 and TRBJ2-3, with 8 bases that match TRBD2. The germline V gene has CDR1 SEHNR and CDR2 FQNEAQ (reference sequence). V was pared by 5 bases and J by 4 bases, with 5 bases of the junction left unmatched. This CDR3 is built from 14 residues. CDR3 bases: TGTGCCAGCAGCCTCACGACTAGCGCAGATACGCAGTATTTT. Protein product: CASSLTTSADTQYF.

The V and J genes are TRBV10-2 and TRBJ1-5, with 7 bases aligning to TRBD1. The CDR3 runs 14 residues. The V and J ends lost 4 bases and 2 bases, in that order; junction bases with no gene match: 2. CDR1 WSHSY and CDR2 SAAADI come from the germline V gene. CDR3 amino acids: CASSVQGRNQPQHF. Written as DNA, the CDR3 is TGCGCCAGCAGTGTACAGGGGCGCAATCAGCCCCAGCATTTT.

The chain couples TRBV5-1 to TRBJ2-2; possibly TRBD1 for D (6 bases). The germline V gene has CDR1 SGHRS and CDR2 YFSETQ. This CDR3 comprises 15 residues. V was trimmed by 7 bases and J by 3 bases, leaving 16 bases between them. As DNA, the CDR3 is TGCGCCAGCCATAACAGGGAGTCGGACACCGGGGAGCTGTTTTTT. This gives the protein CASHNRESDTGELFF.

This chain links TRBV6-1 with TRBJ2-7, with TRBD1 matching 11 bases. The CDR3 spans 16 residues. V shed 2 bases, J shed 3 bases, and the junction held 6 bases outside the gene matches. Germline loops: CDR1 MNHNS, CDR2 SASEGT. The CDR3 DNA sequence: TGTGCCAGCAGTGAATGGGGACAGGGGGGGAACTACGAGCAGTACTTC. Amino acids: CASSEWGQGGNYEQYF.

The chain links TRBV5-6 to TRBJ2-3; TRBD1 aligns across 7 bases. This CDR3 is 14 amino acids long. Trimming at V came to 3 bases and at J to 5 bases, leaving 6 bases not matched to a gene. The germline CDR1 and CDR2 sequences are SGHDT and YYEEEE. The CDR3 coding sequence is TGTGCCAGCAGCTACCGAACAGGGGTAGATACGCAGTATTTT. Residues: CASSYRTGVDTQYF.

V and J are TRBV4-1 and TRBJ1-4; D is ambiguous. The CDR3 runs to 17 residues. Germline CDR1 is MGHRA and CDR2 is YSYEKL. V lost 0 bases and J lost 8, with 19 bases in between. The CDR3 DNA sequence: TGCGCCAGCAGCCAAGACGGACGGGGATCAAGTCGGGAAAAACTGTTTTTT. Encoded protein: CASSQDGRGSSREKLFF.

The chain joins TRBV6-1 to TRBJ2-7; D not resolved. Germline CDR1 MNHNS, CDR2 SASEGT. V was trimmed by 6 bases and J by 2 bases, leaving 5 bases between them. The length of the CDR3 is 11 residues. The CDR3 DNA is TGTGCCAGCAGCTCAGCCTACGAGCAGTACTTC. Protein product: CASSSAYEQYF.